The rows below give T cell receptor beta chains drawn from one sample of a study of beta chain features in type 1 diabetes. TCRdb's copy holds only in-frame clones and misses some; the assay was immunoSEQ multiplex PCR. Of 150,000 to 160,000 clones listed, around 10% are singletons. Sample: central memory CD4+ T cells from blood. The source is a young man in good health. The CDR3 runs from the conserved cysteine through the conserved F or W. The order of the fields is V gene, clone size, D gene, J gene, CDR3 DNA, CDR3 protein. D genes are given only for firm matches. Size values are once, few and many counts, or a class for expanded clones, and some rows have none.

>TRBV7-2|many|TRBD2|TRBJ2-7
TGTGCCAGCAGCTCAGTAGCGGGAAAGTACGAGCAGTACTTC
CASSSVAGKYEQYF
>TRBV11-1|few|-|TRBJ2-1
TGTGCCAGCAGCTCGCAACAGGGGGGGAGGAGAACCCGCTACAATGAGCAGTTCTTC
CASSSQQGGRRTRYNEQFF
>TRBV4-1|-|-|TRBJ2-7
TGCGCCAGCAGCCAATCCCGGGAGTACGAGCAGTACTTC
CASSQSREYEQYF
>TRBV9|-|-|TRBJ2-5
TGTGCCAGCAGCGTAGGTCGGGGACGGGAGACCCAGTACTTC
CASSVGRGRETQYF
>TRBV30|-|-|TRBJ1-2
TGTGCCTGGAGTGGTCGAGGCTACACCTTC
CAWSGRGYTF
>TRBV28|many|TRBD1|TRBJ2-3
TGTGCCAGCAGTACCCCCTCAGGGGGTACGCAGTATTTT
CASSTPSGGTQYF
>TRBV7-2|-|-|TRBJ1-5
TGTGCCAGCAGCTTAGGACCGGGGGGCAATCAGCCCCAGCATTTT
CASSLGPGGNQPQHF
>TRBV6-6|-|TRBD1|TRBJ1-5
TGTGCCAGCAGGGGAACCGGGACAGGGTATCAGCCCCAGCATTTT
CASRGTGTGYQPQHF
>TRBV5-1|few|-|TRBJ1-1
TGCGCCAGCAGCTTGACAGACACTGAAGCTTTCTTT
CASSLTDTEAFF
>TRBV6-5|-|-|TRBJ2-7
TGTGCCAGCAGTTACTCGAACAGGAAGGACTCCTACGAGCAGTACTTC
CASSYSNRKDSYEQYF
>TRBV30|-|-|TRBJ1-1
TGTGCCTGGAGCGGGACTGGGAACACTGAAGCTTTCTTT
CAWSGTGNTEAFF
>TRBV2|-|TRBD1|TRBJ2-7
TGTGCCAGCAATGATGGACAGGGAGTCTACGAGCAGTACTTC
CASNDGQGVYEQYF
>TRBV28|-|-|TRBJ2-7
TGTGCCACCATTACAGTTTATGGTAGAGGTAGGGTTAAGTCCTACGAGCAGTACTTC
CATITVYGRGRVKSYEQYF
>TRBV9|medium-sized|-|TRBJ2-3
TGTGCCAGCAGCGCCGGCAGGCCGACAGATACGCAGTATTTT
CASSAGRPTDTQYF
>TRBV28|few|TRBD1|TRBJ2-7
TGTGCCAGCATCCCCAGTGGGGACAGGCTCTCCTACGAGCAGTACTTC
CASIPSGDRLSYEQYF
>TRBV28|-|TRBD1|TRBJ2-5
TGTGCCAGCAGTTTATCCCCGGCCGGGACAGGGGGTCAAGAGACCCAGTACTTC
CASSLSPAGTGGQETQYF
>TRBV5-6|-|TRBD1|TRBJ2-5
TGTGCCAGCAGCTACGACAGGGGAGAGACCCAGTACTTC
CASSYDRGETQYF
>TRBV7-9|many|-|TRBJ1-5
TGTGCCAGCAGCTTATCGGACAGAAATCAGCCCCAGCATTTT
CASSLSDRNQPQHF
>TRBV20-1|few|-|TRBJ2-3
TGCAGTGCTAGAGGAGATACGCAGTATTTT
CSARGDTQYF
>TRBV7-2|-|-|TRBJ2-2
TGTGCCAGCACCCCTCATGGTACAGGAATCACCGGGGAGCTGTTTTTT
CASTPHGTGITGELFF
>TRBV7-9|-|TRBD1|TRBJ1-5
TGTGCCAGCAGCCAGCAGGGGGTTAGGAACAATCAGCCCCAGCATTTT
CASSQQGVRNNQPQHF
>TRBV11-2|-|-|TRBJ2-7
TGTGCCAGCAGCTCTAACTACGGCTACGAGCAGTACTTC
CASSSNYGYEQYF
>TRBV6-6|-|TRBD2|TRBJ2-3
TGTGCCAGCCGGAACTCTAGCGGAGCCACAGATACGCAGTATTTT
CASRNSSGATDTQYF
>TRBV6-1|few|-|TRBJ1-2
-
CASSTSGAQTYGYTF
>TRBV2|few|-|TRBJ1-2
TGTGCCAGCAGTGCTTGGACAGCCGGCTACACCTTC
CASSAWTAGYTF
>TRBV18|-|TRBD2|TRBJ2-3
TGTGCCAGCTCAACTAGCGGGGGGTCCACAGATACGCAGTATTTT
CASSTSGGSTDTQYF
>TRBV7-2|few|-|TRBJ1-2
TGTGCCAGCAGCCTGACCCGATATGGCTACACCTTC
CASSLTRYGYTF
>TRBV9|few|-|TRBJ2-1
TGTGCCAGCAGCGTTTCCAGCGGGCTATACAATGAGCAGTTCTTC
CASSVSSGLYNEQFF
>TRBV4-2|-|TRBD2|TRBJ2-4
TGTGCCAGCAGCCAAGAGCGGACTAGCGAGGGGTACTTC
CASSQERTSEGYF
>TRBV13|few|TRBD1|TRBJ2-1
TGTGCCAGCAGCAGTACAGGGGGCGTCAATGAGCAGTTCTTC
CASSSTGGVNEQFF
>TRBV29-1|-|-|TRBJ2-4
TGCAGCTTCACAGGGAAAGCCAAAAACATTCAGTACTTC
CSFTGKAKNIQYF
>TRBV25-1|-|TRBD2|TRBJ2-4
TGTGCCAGCAGTGAACTCGGAGGGACTAGCGGGAGAGGGGCCATTCAGTACTTC
CASSELGGTSGRGAIQYF
>TRBV5-1|-|-|TRBJ2-7
TGCGCCAGCAGCTCGCTGGGGTCGACCTACGAGCAGTACTTC
CASSSLGSTYEQYF
>TRBV7-9|few|-|TRBJ1-6
TGTGCCAGCAGCTTGTTAGGGATGGGAGGTTCACCCCTCCACTTT
CASSLLGMGGSPLHF
>TRBV7-9|few|-|TRBJ2-3
TGTGCCAGCAGCCCATTCGGCCCAGGCACAGATACGCAGTATTTT
CASSPFGPGTDTQYF
>TRBV7-2|few|-|TRBJ1-2
TGTGCCAGCAGCCCAGGGAAGGCGACAGTTTATGGCTACACCTTC
CASSPGKATVYGYTF
>TRBV5-4|-|-|TRBJ1-2
TGTGCCAGCAGCTTTAACCGGGGTAACTATGGCTACACCTTC
CASSFNRGNYGYTF
>TRBV15|many|-|TRBJ2-7
TGTGCCACCACCTCTTTCGGAGGGGCCTACGAGCAGTACTTC
CATTSFGGAYEQYF
>TRBV14|-|-|TRBJ2-1
TGTGCCAGCAGAGGAAGTGCAGGGAGCTCCTACAATGAGCAGTTCTTC
CASRGSAGSSYNEQFF
>TRBV5-1|few|-|TRBJ1-5
TGCGCCAGCAGCCAGGGACAAAACGGGCAGCCCCAGCATTTT
CASSQGQNGQPQHF